This is a list of T cell receptor beta chains from one sample in a study of lymphopenia after photon versus proton radiotherapy. Produced via immunoSEQ multiplex PCR; TCRdb's table is partial and in-frame only. The repertoire consists of 20,000 to 30,000 clones, with more than 80% occurring once and the leading ten covering over 20%. Source: peripheral blood, taken from a patient treated with photon-based radiotherapy. The source is a man aged 35-49 years with gastric cancer. The CDR3 runs from the conserved cysteine through the conserved F or W. The D gene is left open where the match is weak. Only some rows state a clone size, as once, few, many or a class for expanded clones.

j_call clone_size v_call d_call cdr3_aa cdr3_nt
TRBJ2-7 - TRBV7-2 TRBD1 CASSGGQGFNAYEQYF TGTGCCAGCAGCGGTGGACAGGGGTTTAATGCCTACGAGCAGTACTTC
TRBJ2-3 - TRBV19 TRBD1 CASRLGQGTVDTQYF TGTGCCAGTAGGCTGGGACAGGGAACGGTAGACACGCAGTATTTT
TRBJ2-7 - TRBV18 - CASSPPGRTAYYEQYF TGTGCCAGCTCACCACCCGGCCGGACAGCCTACTACGAGCAGTACTTC
TRBJ2-3 - TRBV18 TRBD1 CASSPVRPQGALTDTQYF TGTGCCAGCTCACCAGTAAGGCCGCAGGGGGCTCTCACAGATACGCAGTATTTT
TRBJ1-2 - TRBV7-9 - CASSLGRARGYTF TGTGCCAGCAGCTTAGGCAGGGCTCGAGGCTACACCTTC
TRBJ1-1 - TRBV9 - CASSPREGRNTEAFF TGTGCCAGCAGCCCGCGTGAGGGGCGGAACACTGAAGCTTTCTTT
TRBJ2-3 - TRBV7-6 TRBD1 CASSSTQGADTQYF TGTGCCAGCAGCTCCACACAGGGGGCAGATACGCAGTATTTT
TRBJ2-2 - TRBV5-6 TRBD2 CASSLGSGAGGELFF TGTGCCAGCAGCTTGGGCAGCGGGGCAGGCGGGGAGCTGTTTTTT
TRBJ2-2 few TRBV6-4 - CASSDSITRNTGELFF TGTGCCAGCAGTGACTCGATAACCAGAAACACCGGGGAGCTGTTTTTT
TRBJ1-5 - TRBV2 TRBD1 CASSADRASYYSNQPQHF TGTGCCAGCAGTGCCGACAGGGCCTCTTATTATAGCAATCAGCCCCAGCATTTT
TRBJ1-5 - TRBV2 - CASTTEPNQPQHF TGTGCCAGCACGACGGAACCCAATCAGCCCCAGCATTTT
TRBJ1-2 - TRBV7-3 - CASSLRDARGYTF TGTGCCAGCAGCTTAAGGGACGCCCGTGGCTACACCTTC
TRBJ1-2 - TRBV9 - CASNVGLRVGGYTF TGTGCCAGCAACGTAGGATTAAGGGTCGGGGGCTACACCTTC
TRBJ2-7 - TRBV30 - CAWRTRQLLKNYEQYF TGTGCCTGGAGGACCCGTCAGTTACTCAAAAACTACGAGCAGTACTTC
TRBJ2-1 - TRBV9 TRBD2 CASSVIAGVQGEQFF TGTGCCAGCAGCGTTATAGCGGGGGTACAGGGTGAGCAGTTCTTC
TRBJ2-2 - TRBV25-1 TRBD1 CASRSTGFTGELFF TGTGCCAGCAGGTCGACAGGGTTCACCGGGGAGCTGTTTTTT
TRBJ2-7 - TRBV7-9 TRBD2 CASSHPWRGEQYF TGTGCCAGCAGCCACCCTTGGCGGGGGGAGCAGTACTTC
TRBJ1-3 medium-sized TRBV29-1 TRBD1 CSVQGDGGDTIYF TGCAGCGTACAGGGGGACGGTGGGGACACCATATATTTT
TRBJ2-5 few TRBV19 - CASSMKGTGQETQYF TGTGCCAGTAGTATGAAAGGGACGGGGCAAGAGACCCAGTACTTC
TRBJ2-4 - TRBV7-2 - CASSERGQAGPAKNIQYF TGTGCCAGCAGCGAACGGGGGCAGGCAGGACCAGCCAAAAACATTCAGTACTTC
TRBJ2-2 - TRBV19 - CASSTPDYDNTGELFF TGTGCCAGTAGTACCCCGGACTACGATAACACCGGGGAGCTGTTTTTT
TRBJ1-1 - TRBV7-9 - CASSSVGSERPFF TGTGCCAGCAGTTCCGTCGGATCGGAACGTCCTTTCTTT
TRBJ1-1 - TRBV5-5 - CASSLQGNTEAFF TGTGCCAGCAGCTTGCAGGGGAACACTGAAGCTTTCTTT
TRBJ2-7 - TRBV2 - CASSEGIPGQRLGREQYF TGTGCCAGCAGTGAAGGGATTCCGGGACAACGACTCGGGAGGGAGCAGTACTTC
TRBJ1-4 - TRBV2 - CASSDRDSATNEKLFF TGTGCCAGCAGTGATAGGGACTCGGCAACTAATGAAAAACTGTTTTTT
TRBJ1-6 - TRBV2 - CASSAGRGSPLHF TGTGCCAGCAGCGCGGGGAGGGGTTCACCCCTCCACTTT
TRBJ2-5 - TRBV18 - CASSRGFQETQYF TGTGCCAGCTCACGCGGGTTCCAAGAGACCCAGTACTTC
TRBJ2-7 - TRBV25-1 TRBD1 CASRQTGLIVHEQYF TGTGCCAGCAGGCAGACAGGGTTAATCGTCCACGAGCAGTACTTC
TRBJ1-2 - TRBV6-5 TRBD1 CASRVDRGLIGGYTF TGTGCCAGCAGAGTAGACAGGGGGCTTATAGGTGGCTACACCTTC